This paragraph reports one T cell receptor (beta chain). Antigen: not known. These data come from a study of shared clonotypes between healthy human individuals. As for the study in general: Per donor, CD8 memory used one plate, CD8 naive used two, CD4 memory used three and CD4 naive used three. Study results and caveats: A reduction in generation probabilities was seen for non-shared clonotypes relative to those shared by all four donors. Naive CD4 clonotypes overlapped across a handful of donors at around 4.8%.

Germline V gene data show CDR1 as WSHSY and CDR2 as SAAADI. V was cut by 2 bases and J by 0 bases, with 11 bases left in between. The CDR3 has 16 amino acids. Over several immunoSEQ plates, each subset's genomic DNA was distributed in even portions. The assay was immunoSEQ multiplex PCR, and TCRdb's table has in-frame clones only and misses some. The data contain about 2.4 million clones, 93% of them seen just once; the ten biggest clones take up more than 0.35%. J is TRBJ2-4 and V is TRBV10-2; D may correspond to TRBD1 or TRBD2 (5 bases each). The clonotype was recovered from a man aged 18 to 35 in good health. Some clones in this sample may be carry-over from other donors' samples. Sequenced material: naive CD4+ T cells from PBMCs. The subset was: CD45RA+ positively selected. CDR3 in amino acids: CASSEGRDLAKNIQYF. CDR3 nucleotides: TGCGCCAGCAGTGAGGGTCGGGACCTAGCCAAAAACATTCAGTACTTC.